The rows below give T cell receptor beta chains drawn from one sample of a study of cytomegalovirus exposure and HLA in healthy donors. The table came from immunoSEQ multiplex PCR; TCRdb's copy has only in-frame clones and leaves some out. The sample has fewer than 200,000 clones, roughly 80% seen once. Sequenced input: PBMCs. These receptors were obtained from a man aged 60-69 years in good health and CMV-seronegative. CDR3s include the opening cysteine and the closing phenylalanine or tryptophan. D genes are given only for firm matches. The size of a clone is reported for some rows only, either as once, few or many, or as a class for expanded clones.

v_call: TRBV5-4
clone_size: -
d_call: -
j_call: TRBJ2-7
cdr3_aa: CASSLTGREHEQYF
cdr3_nt: TGTGCCAGCAGCTTAACCGGGAGAGAGCACGAGCAGTACTTC

v_call: TRBV29-1
clone_size: -
d_call: -
j_call: TRBJ2-7
cdr3_aa: CSDLPYEQYF
cdr3_nt: TGCAGCGATCTCCCCTACGAGCAGTACTTC

v_call: TRBV7-2
clone_size: -
d_call: -
j_call: TRBJ1-5
cdr3_aa: CASSRGGGYSNQPQHF
cdr3_nt: TGTGCCAGCAGCCGGGGGGGCGGTTATAGCAATCAGCCCCAGCATTTT

v_call: TRBV5-1
clone_size: few
d_call: -
j_call: TRBJ1-1
cdr3_aa: CASSLTGTEAFF
cdr3_nt: TGCGCCAGCAGCTTGACGGGAACTGAAGCTTTCTTT

v_call: TRBV6-1
clone_size: few
d_call: -
j_call: TRBJ2-7
cdr3_aa: CASSEQGYEQYF
cdr3_nt: TGTGCCAGCAGTGAACAGGGCTACGAGCAGTACTTC

v_call: TRBV5-6
clone_size: -
d_call: -
j_call: TRBJ2-7
cdr3_aa: CASSYGQTYEQYF
cdr3_nt: TGTGCCAGCAGCTACGGACAGACCTACGAGCAGTACTTC

v_call: TRBV19
clone_size: -
d_call: TRBD2
j_call: TRBJ2-7
cdr3_aa: CASRGLAGNPEQYF
cdr3_nt: TGTGCCAGTAGGGGACTAGCGGGGAACCCCGAGCAGTACTTC

v_call: TRBV28
clone_size: few
d_call: TRBD1
j_call: TRBJ1-2
cdr3_aa: CASSLGQSYGYPF
cdr3_nt: TGTGCCAGCAGTTTGGGACAGTCTTATGGCTACCCCTTC

v_call: TRBV25-1
clone_size: -
d_call: TRBD1
j_call: TRBJ1-4
cdr3_aa: CASTRGTGAEKLLF
cdr3_nt: TGTGCCAGCACTAGAGGGACAGGGGCTGAAAAACTGCTTTTT

v_call: TRBV29-1
clone_size: -
d_call: TRBD2
j_call: TRBJ2-7
cdr3_aa: CSVLGLAGGPTYEQYF
cdr3_nt: TGCAGCGTCTTAGGGCTAGCGGGAGGTCCGACCTACGAGCAGTACTTC

v_call: TRBV7-2
clone_size: -
d_call: TRBD1
j_call: TRBJ1-5
cdr3_aa: CASSRQGAGQPQHF
cdr3_nt: TGTGCCAGCAGCCGACAGGGAGCCGGTCAGCCCCAGCATTTT

v_call: TRBV28
clone_size: -
d_call: TRBD2
j_call: TRBJ2-7
cdr3_aa: CASSTSGRRYEQYF
cdr3_nt: TGTGCCAGCAGCACTAGCGGGAGGCGCTACGAGCAGTACTTC

v_call: TRBV4-1
clone_size: -
d_call: -
j_call: TRBJ1-2
cdr3_aa: CASSQGNNYGYPF
cdr3_nt: TGCGCCAGCAGCCAAGGAAATAACTATGGCTACCCCTTC

v_call: TRBV7-9
clone_size: -
d_call: TRBD2
j_call: TRBJ2-7
cdr3_aa: CASSLYSGTVSYEQYF
cdr3_nt: TGTGCCAGCAGCTTATATAGCGGGACTGTCTCCTACGAGCAGTACTTC

v_call: TRBV7-7
clone_size: few
d_call: TRBD2
j_call: TRBJ2-3
cdr3_aa: CASSPRSSGGAVDTQYF
cdr3_nt: TGTGCTAGCAGCCCCAGGAGTAGCGGGGGGGCCGTAGATACGCAGTATTTT

v_call: TRBV14
clone_size: -
d_call: TRBD1
j_call: TRBJ1-1
cdr3_aa: CASSQRTGRNTEAFF
cdr3_nt: TGTGCCAGCAGCCAACGGACAGGCAGGAACACTGAAGCTTTCTTT

v_call: TRBV4-2
clone_size: few
d_call: TRBD1
j_call: TRBJ2-7
cdr3_aa: CASSQDQDRGREQYF
cdr3_nt: TGTGCCAGCAGCCAAGATCAGGACAGGGGCAGGGAGCAGTACTTC

v_call: TRBV13
clone_size: -
d_call: TRBD2
j_call: TRBJ2-2
cdr3_aa: CASSLTIGLAGNTGELFF
cdr3_nt: TGTGCCAGCAGCCTGACTATCGGACTAGCGGGTAACACCGGGGAGCTGTTTTTT

v_call: TRBV28
clone_size: -
d_call: TRBD2
j_call: TRBJ2-7
cdr3_aa: CASRQELAVTYEQYF
cdr3_nt: TGTGCCAGCAGACAAGAACTAGCGGTAACCTACGAGCAGTACTTC

v_call: TRBV5-1
clone_size: -
d_call: TRBD2
j_call: TRBJ2-7
cdr3_aa: CASSLSGGLYEQYF
cdr3_nt: TGCGCCAGCAGCCTTAGCGGGGGGCTTTACGAGCAGTACTTC

v_call: TRBV5-1
clone_size: once
d_call: TRBD1
j_call: TRBJ1-1
cdr3_aa: CASSPYRGREAFF
cdr3_nt: TGCGCCAGCAGCCCATACAGGGGGAGGGAAGCTTTCTTT

v_call: TRBV7-2
clone_size: once
d_call: -
j_call: TRBJ1-4
cdr3_aa: CASSQRGTMNEKLFF
cdr3_nt: TGTGCCAGCAGCCAAAGGGGGACAATGAACGAAAAACTGTTTTTT

v_call: TRBV2
clone_size: -
d_call: TRBD1
j_call: TRBJ1-6
cdr3_aa: CASGGQGGRNSPLHF
cdr3_nt: TGTGCCAGCGGCGGACAGGGAGGAAGGAATTCACCCCTCCACTTT

v_call: TRBV28
clone_size: -
d_call: -
j_call: TRBJ1-2
cdr3_aa: CASSLGGAQAYGYTF
cdr3_nt: TGTGCCAGCAGTTTAGGGGGGGCGCAAGCCTATGGCTACACCTTC

v_call: TRBV27
clone_size: few
d_call: -
j_call: TRBJ2-7
cdr3_aa: CASSLLNPYEQYF
cdr3_nt: TGTGCCAGCAGTTTGCTAAATCCCTACGAGCAGTACTTC

v_call: TRBV9
clone_size: few
d_call: TRBD1
j_call: TRBJ2-2
cdr3_aa: CASSGGGFSGELFF
cdr3_nt: TGTGCCAGCAGCGGAGGGGGCTTTAGCGGGGAGCTGTTTTTT

v_call: TRBV7-2
clone_size: -
d_call: -
j_call: TRBJ2-7
cdr3_aa: CASSLFRYEQYF
cdr3_nt: TGTGCCAGCAGCTTATTCCGCTACGAGCAGTACTTC

v_call: TRBV15
clone_size: -
d_call: TRBD1
j_call: TRBJ2-7
cdr3_aa: CATKGDRGSYEQYF
cdr3_nt: TGTGCCACCAAAGGGGACAGGGGGTCCTACGAGCAGTACTTC

v_call: TRBV7-2
clone_size: -
d_call: -
j_call: TRBJ2-7
cdr3_aa: CASSSGAPTYEQYF
cdr3_nt: TGTGCCAGCAGCTCTGGAGCCCCGACCTACGAGCAGTACTTC

v_call: TRBV19
clone_size: -
d_call: -
j_call: TRBJ1-6
cdr3_aa: CASSIRQDSPLHF
cdr3_nt: TGTGCCAGTAGTATAAGACAGGATTCACCCCTCCACTTT

v_call: TRBV5-5
clone_size: -
d_call: TRBD1
j_call: TRBJ2-7
cdr3_aa: CASSLGDRAYEQYF
cdr3_nt: TGTGCCAGCAGCTTGGGAGACAGGGCCTACGAGCAGTACTTC

v_call: TRBV9
clone_size: -
d_call: TRBD2
j_call: TRBJ2-3
cdr3_aa: CASSVLSGGRTDTQYF
cdr3_nt: TGTGCCAGCAGCGTCCTCAGCGGGGGAAGGACAGATACGCAGTATTTT

v_call: TRBV7-9
clone_size: -
d_call: -
j_call: TRBJ2-7
cdr3_aa: CASSLPTASSYEQYF
cdr3_nt: TGTGCCAGCAGCTTACCGACAGCCAGCTCCTACGAGCAGTACTTC

v_call: TRBV5-1
clone_size: -
d_call: TRBD2
j_call: TRBJ2-1
cdr3_aa: CASSLRGGSSYNEQFF
cdr3_nt: TGCGCCAGCAGCTTGCGGGGGGGGAGCTCCTACAATGAGCAGTTCTTC

v_call: TRBV14
clone_size: -
d_call: -
j_call: TRBJ1-6
cdr3_aa: CASSHSRGNSPLHF
cdr3_nt: TGTGCCAGCAGCCACTCTCGAGGAAATTCACCCCTCCACTTT

v_call: TRBV20-1
clone_size: -
d_call: -
j_call: TRBJ2-7
cdr3_aa: CSARDFYEQYF
cdr3_nt: TGCAGTGCCAGGGACTTCTACGAGCAGTACTTC

v_call: TRBV9
clone_size: -
d_call: -
j_call: TRBJ2-5
cdr3_aa: CASSVEALQETQYF
cdr3_nt: TGTGCCAGCAGCGTAGAGGCACTACAAGAGACCCAGTACTTC

v_call: TRBV30
clone_size: -
d_call: TRBD2
j_call: TRBJ2-2
cdr3_aa: CAWSKLAGNTGELFF
cdr3_nt: TGTGCCTGGAGCAAACTAGCGGGTAACACCGGGGAGCTGTTTTTT

v_call: TRBV7-8
clone_size: -
d_call: -
j_call: TRBJ1-2
cdr3_aa: CASSPTGFSTKGYTF
cdr3_nt: TGTGCCAGCAGCCCGACGGGTTTCTCGACTAAAGGCTACACCTTC

v_call: TRBV15
clone_size: -
d_call: -
j_call: TRBJ2-5
cdr3_aa: CATSLQQETQYF
cdr3_nt: TGTGCCACCAGCCTACAGCAAGAGACCCAGTACTTC

v_call: TRBV2
clone_size: few
d_call: -
j_call: TRBJ1-3
cdr3_aa: CASSEAQGLGSNTIYF
cdr3_nt: TGTGCCAGCAGTGAAGCTCAGGGGCTTGGTTCGAACACCATATATTTT

v_call: TRBV19
clone_size: -
d_call: TRBD1
j_call: TRBJ1-2
cdr3_aa: CASNDRQGNFHGYTF
cdr3_nt: TGTGCCAGTAATGATAGACAGGGGAATTTCCATGGCTACACCTTC

v_call: TRBV18
clone_size: few
d_call: -
j_call: TRBJ2-7
cdr3_aa: CASSTGFYGQYF
cdr3_nt: TGTGCCAGCTCAACAGGATTCTACGGGCAGTACTTC

v_call: TRBV27
clone_size: -
d_call: -
j_call: TRBJ1-2
cdr3_aa: CASSLGQGLYGYPF
cdr3_nt: TGTGCCAGCAGTTTAGGGCAGGGACTTTATGGCTACCCCTTC

v_call: TRBV5-1
clone_size: -
d_call: TRBD2
j_call: TRBJ2-1
cdr3_aa: CASTTGGGYDEQFF
cdr3_nt: TGCGCCAGCACAACTGGGGGGGGTTATGATGAGCAGTTCTTC

v_call: TRBV5-6
clone_size: -
d_call: TRBD2
j_call: TRBJ2-7
cdr3_aa: CASSSWTSGTSYEQYF
cdr3_nt: TGTGCCAGCAGCTCGTGGACTAGCGGGACCTCCTACGAGCAGTACTTC

v_call: TRBV5-1
clone_size: -
d_call: TRBD1
j_call: TRBJ2-1
cdr3_aa: CASSLRTGDGNEQFF
cdr3_nt: TGCGCCAGCAGCTTAAGGACAGGGGATGGGAATGAGCAGTTCTTC

v_call: TRBV29-1
clone_size: -
d_call: -
j_call: TRBJ2-2
cdr3_aa: CSVVRQGNTGELFF
cdr3_nt: TGCAGCGTTGTGAGGCAGGGAAACACCGGGGAGCTGTTTTTT

v_call: TRBV11-3
clone_size: -
d_call: -
j_call: TRBJ2-7
cdr3_aa: CASSPTGMSNEQYF
cdr3_nt: TGTGCCAGCAGCCCGACAGGCATGTCCAACGAGCAGTACTTC

v_call: TRBV19
clone_size: -
d_call: -
j_call: TRBJ1-2
cdr3_aa: CASTAQGGYGYTF
cdr3_nt: TGTGCCAGTACGGCACAGGGAGGGTATGGCTACACCTTC